Sequencing of this TCR beta chain was carried out in a study of control samples from healthy donors and cancer patients. TCRdb's table, derived via immunoSEQ multiplex PCR, lists solely in-frame clones and lacks some. The table records some 97,000 clones, approximately 84% of them present only once. Germline CDR1 and CDR2: SGHTA and FQGTGA. The length of the CDR3 is 13 residues. The ends were cut back, 2 bases at V and 5 bases at J, with 9 bases in the middle. The sample consisted of blood. The V gene is TRBV7-3, the J gene TRBJ1-1; possibly TRBD1 for D (5 bases). This sequence originates from a woman aged 45-60 years in good health. The CDR3 loop reads CASSLGGRTEAFF. The CDR3 region has the DNA TGTGCCAGCAGCTTAGGGGGGAGAACTGAAGCTTTCTTT.